This T cell receptor beta chain was identified in a study of blood T cell repertoires in COVID-19. Study overall: There were acute and convalescent COVID-19 samples, and they came from the United States, Italy and Spain.

Germline assignment: CDR1 SGDLS and CDR2 YYNGEE. The CDR3 runs to 15 residues. V lost 0 bases, J lost 1 base, and 10 bases lay in between. In the original analysis: Estimated nucleated cell counts came from reference gene primer amplification. The data were produced by immunoSEQ multiplex PCR, yet TCRdb's version contains in-frame clones alone and is incomplete. The DNA gave D and trimming, while V, J and clone size come from that table. The sample has more than 85,000 clones, 80% to 85% seen once. The chain couples TRBV9 to TRBJ1-1; tentative D call: TRBD1 (5 bases). The TCR comes from a man aged 55 to 69 with acute or convalescent COVID-19. The specimen sequenced was peripheral blood. The DNA of the CDR3 is TGTGCCAGCAGCGTAGCAGGGTGGGGGAACACTGAAGCTTTCTTT. Protein: CASSVAGWGNTEAFF.